This T cell receptor beta chain derives from a study of CD8 T cells in Susac syndrome. CDR3 length equals 16 residues. Per germline, CDR1 SGHTA and CDR2 FQGNSA. V was trimmed by 6 bases and J by 12 bases, leaving 30 bases between them. Reverse transcription of about 0.45 to 1 ug RNA was performed with random hexamers. The immunoSEQ assay covered 54 Vbeta and 13 Jbeta segments for CDR3. TCRdb reprocessed the immunoSEQ multiplex PCR reads with MiXCR, giving one entry per CDR3 protein. The table has some 200,000 distinct CDR3 sequences, more than 90% seen once; the top ten hold 0.085% to 0.095%. TCR beta was sequenced from blood CD8+ and CD4+ T cells. TEMRA cells were FACS-enriched, unlike CD8+ and CD4+ T cells, which were negatively isolated.

The genes are TRBV7-2 and TRBJ2-7, with D possibly being TRBD1 or TRBD2 (6 bases each). The sequenced sample consisted of CD4+ T cells from PBMCs. The sequence derives from a human donor with multiple sclerosis. The CDR3 sequence: CASSTSGAANSPTLYF. The CDR3 nucleotides are TGTGCCAGCAGTACCTCGGGGGCGGCGAATTCCCCCACATTGTACTTC.